These 22 T cell receptor beta chains were all obtained from the same sample, sequenced in a study of OX40 agonist ivuxolimab in advanced cancers. The protocol was immunoSEQ multiplex PCR, while the TCRdb copy is restricted to in-frame clones and leaves out a portion. The table records roughly 70,000 clones, roughly 83% of them present only once. The specimen was CD4+ or CD8+ T cells sorted from blood, collected in a trial of the OX40 agonist ivuxolimab. These TCRs come from an adult with an advanced solid tumor such as melanoma, head and neck, liver or kidney cancer.

V gene TRBV7-9 combines with J gene TRBJ1-1, with D tentatively TRBD1 (6 bases). The CDR3 sequence is 12 residues long. CDR1 SEHNR and CDR2 FQNEAQ come from the germline V gene (reference sequence). CDR3 DNA sequence: TGTGCTGGGGGCCGGTTGAACACTGAAGCTTTCTTT. As protein: CAGGRLNTEAFF.

The genes are TRBV6-5 and TRBJ1-2, with 8 bases lining up with TRBD1. CDR3 length: 15 residues. The V gene end was trimmed by 6 bases and the J gene end by 1 base; junction bases not matched to a gene: 7. The V gene's germline CDR1 is MNHEY and CDR2 SVGAGI. The chain's CDR3 is CASSTGGGFNYGYTF. CDR3 nucleotides: TGTGCCAGCAGCACAGGGGGTGGTTTTAACTATGGCTACACCTTC.

The rearrangement joins TRBV4-2 to TRBJ2-5, with D perhaps matching TRBD1 (6 bases). This CDR3 region has 16 residues. The germline V gene has CDR1 LGHNA and CDR2 YNFKEQ. V lost 0 bases and J lost 5, with 16 bases in between. The CDR3 is CASSQEMLGRGETQYF. The CDR3 DNA sequence: TGTGCCAGCAGCCAAGAAATGCTGGGAAGGGGGGAGACCCAGTACTTC.

The J gene is TRBJ1-1, the V gene TRBV7-3; tentatively, D is TRBD1 (5 bases). Deletions cut 5 bases from V and 7 bases from J, with 17 bases between. CDR3 length: 14 amino acids. From germline, CDR1 is SGHTA and CDR2 FQGTGA. CDR3 amino acids: CASSPSGGGGEAFF. In nucleotides, the CDR3 is TGTGCCAGCAGCCCAAGCGGGGGTGGTGGTGAAGCTTTCTTT.

The rearrangement joins TRBV6-1 to TRBJ2-7, with D possibly being TRBD1 (5 bases). The CDR3 runs 14 residues. V gave up 7 bases and J gave up 0 bases, with 13 bases separating them. Germline V gene lookup returns CDR1 MNHNS and CDR2 SASEGT. CDR3 sequence reads: CASIRNRNSYEQYF. CDR3 nucleotides: TGTGCCAGCATTCGCAACAGGAACTCCTACGAGCAGTACTTC.

This chain uses TRBV2 with TRBJ2-7, with D maybe TRBD1 (5 bases). This CDR3 has 14 residues. The germline gives CDR1 SNHLY, CDR2 FYNNEI. V was cut by 4 bases and J by 6 bases, with 16 bases left in between. The DNA for the CDR3 is TGTGCCAGCAGTGTTACAGGAACCTATAGCGAGCAGTACTTC. It is translated as CASSVTGTYSEQYF. The whole variable domain, filled in from reference TRBV2 and TRBJ2-7, reads EPEVTQTPSHQVTQMGQEVILRCVPISNHLYFYWYRQILGQKVEFLVSFYNNEISEKSEIFDDQFSVERPDGSNFTLKIRSTKLEDSAMYFCASSVTGTYSEQYFGPGTRLTVT.

The chain has TRBV7-2 and TRBJ1-5, with D unclear. The germline V gene encodes CDR1 SGHTA and CDR2 FQGNSA. This CDR3 is built from 15 residues. The V and J ends lost 6 bases and 0 bases respectively, with 12 bases between them. Here the CDR3 reads CASSSSWISNQPQHF. Here the CDR3 DNA reads TGTGCCAGCAGTTCGAGTTGGATTAGCAATCAGCCCCAGCATTTT.

The V call is TRBV6-5, the J call TRBJ2-3; D not certain. This CDR3 spans 13 amino acids. Germline-derived CDR1 and CDR2 are MNHEY and SVGAGI. V lost 0 bases, J lost 2 bases, and 3 bases lay in between. CDR3: CASSYSYTDTQYF. DNA of the CDR3: TGTGCCAGCAGTTACTCGTACACAGATACGCAGTATTTT.

This chain uses TRBV7-3 with TRBJ2-7, with 8 bases fitting TRBD1. The germline CDR1 and CDR2 sequences are SGHTA and FQGTGA. This CDR3 region has 13 residues. Losses at the gene ends were 4 bases for V and 5 bases for J; bases not matched to a gene: 4. Written as DNA, the CDR3 is TGTGCCAGCAGCTGGACAGGGCGCGACGAGCAGTACTTC. The encoded protein is CASSWTGRDEQYF. The whole variable domain, remainder taken from reference TRBV7-3 and TRBJ2-7, is GAGVSQTPSNKVTEKGKYVELRCDPISGHTALYWYRQSLGQGPEFLIYFQGTGAADDSGLPNDRFFAVRPEGSVSTLKIQRTERGDSAVYLCASSWTGRDEQYFGPGTRLTVT.

The chain links TRBV28 to TRBJ1-5, with D unresolved. In germline, CDR1 is MDHEN, CDR2 SYDVKM. The ends were cut back, 6 bases at V and 6 bases at J, with 12 bases in the middle. CDR3 length: 13 residues. The CDR3 DNA reads as TGTGCCAGCAGAAAGTATGTTGCTCAGCCCCAGCATTTT. It codes for CASRKYVAQPQHF. Variable domain in full (rest from reference TRBV28 and TRBJ1-5): DVKVTQSSRYLVKRTGEKVFLECVQDMDHENMFWYRQDPGLGLRLIYFSYDVKMKEKGDIPEGYSVSREKKERFSLILESASTNQTSMYLCASRKYVAQPQHFGDGTRLSIL.

The chain couples TRBV19 to TRBJ1-1; no firm D call. Germline V gives CDR1 LNHDA, CDR2 SQIVND (reference sequence). The V and J ends lost 3 bases and 0 bases respectively, with 8 bases between them. This CDR3 has 14 residues. The CDR3, as DNA: TGTGCCAGTAGTATCGGACGAGTGAACACTGAAGCTTTCTTT. This sequence encodes CASSIGRVNTEAFF.

The chain uses TRBV15 and TRBJ2-7, with TRBD2 identical over 9 bases. Germline CDR1 reads LNHNV; CDR2 reads YYDKDF (reference sequence). The J segment lost 6 bases and the V segment lost 1 base, leaving 1 base of the junction unmatched. The CDR3 loop spans 13 amino acids. As DNA, the CDR3 is TGTGCCACCAGCAGAGTGCGGGGGGGCGAGCAGTACTTC. It specifies CATSRVRGGEQYF.

The CDR3 DNA sequence: TGTGCCACCAGCAGAATATTTGGGGAGCAGTACTTC. Translating gives CATSRIFGEQYF. The gene calls are TRBV15 and TRBJ2-7; D gene uncertain. This CDR3 has 12 residues. The germline V gene has CDR1 LNHNV and CDR2 YYDKDF (reference sequence). Trimming removed 2 bases at V and 7 bases at J, with 9 bases between.

The chain recombines TRBV30 with TRBJ1-3; tentative D call: TRBD1 (5 bases). Germline V gives CDR1 GTSNPN, CDR2 SVGIG (reference sequence). The CDR3 has 15 residues. The ends were cut back, 0 bases at V and 1 base at J, with 10 bases in the middle. The CDR3 region is CAWSVVGGSGNTIYF. DNA of the CDR3: TGTGCCTGGAGTGTCGTGGGGGGGTCTGGAAACACCATATATTTT.

The V gene is TRBV7-3, the J gene TRBJ2-5; 10 nucleotides agree with TRBD2. V shed 5 bases, J shed 4 bases, and the junction held 10 bases outside the gene matches. Germline loops: CDR1 SGHTA, CDR2 FQGTGA. This CDR3 spans 16 amino acids. CDR3 in amino acids: CASSRGASGGGETQYF. The DNA of the CDR3 is TGTGCCAGCAGCCGGGGGGCTAGCGGGGGAGGAGAGACCCAGTACTTC.

This clone came up a few times. This chain connects TRBV19 to TRBJ1-2; D uncertain. V was pared by 5 bases and J by 1 base, with 14 bases between. The CDR3 loop spans 15 amino acids. CDR1 and CDR2 (germline): LNHDA, SQIVND (reference sequence). In nucleotides, the CDR3 is TGTGCCAGTAGTGCCTACAGAGGCCTTAACTATGGCTACACCTTC. This translates into CASSAYRGLNYGYTF.

This sequence joins TRBV28 and TRBJ1-3, with a weak D call TRBD1 (5 bases). There are 15 residues in the CDR3. Germline V gene lookup returns CDR1 MDHEN and CDR2 SYDVKM. With 4 bases removed from V and 3 bases from J, the gap between germline ends came to 13 bases. This CDR3 reads CASSWGGTVGNTIYF. Here the CDR3 DNA reads TGTGCCAGCAGTTGGGGAGGGACGGTTGGAAACACCATATATTTT. Using reference TRBV28 and TRBJ1-3 for the parts outside the CDR3, the full variable domain is DVKVTQSSRYLVKRTGEKVFLECVQDMDHENMFWYRQDPGLGLRLIYFSYDVKMKEKGDIPEGYSVSREKKERFSLILESASTNQTSMYLCASSWGGTVGNTIYFGEGSWLTVV.

CDR3 sequence reads: CASSQEPLAGEGETQYF. The CDR3 coding sequence is TGTGCCAGCAGCCAAGAACCTCTAGCGGGGGAGGGAGAGACCCAGTACTTC. This chain uses TRBV4-2 with TRBJ2-5, with 10 positions matching TRBD2. The V and J ends lost 0 bases and 4 bases, in that order; junction bases with no gene match: 8. The CDR3 has 17 residues. Germline V CDR1 and CDR2: LGHNA, YNFKEQ.

The chain employs TRBV28 and TRBJ1-5, with 8 bases fitting TRBD1. The CDR3 has 14 residues. V gave up 7 bases and J gave up 2 bases; unmatched junction bases: 4. CDR1 and CDR2 from the germline V gene are MDHEN and SYDVKM. CDR3 DNA: TGTGCCAGCACCCTACAGGGGGGCAATCAGCCCCAGCATTTT. It specifies CASTLQGGNQPQHF.

The chain links TRBV4-3 to TRBJ2-1; tentative D call: TRBD1 (6 bases). Germline CDR1 and CDR2: LGHNA and YSLEER. The ends were cut back, 4 bases at V and 2 bases at J, with 15 bases in the middle. This CDR3 region has 16 residues. The chain's CDR3 is CASSRATGLAYNEQFF. For the CDR3, the DNA is TGCGCCAGCAGCCGAGCAACAGGGTTAGCCTACAATGAGCAGTTCTTC.

The rearrangement uses TRBV30 and TRBJ1-5, with D unclear. V gave up 3 bases and J gave up 3 bases, with 6 bases separating them. The CDR3 sequence is 12 residues long. Germline V gene data show CDR1 as GTSNPN and CDR2 as SVGIG (reference sequence). CDR3 sequence (DNA): TGTGCCTGGAGCCAGCCCAATCAGCCCCAGCATTTT. Translated, it gives CAWSQPNQPQHF. The whole variable domain, filled in from reference TRBV30 and TRBJ1-5, reads SQTIHQWPATLVQPVGSPLSLECTVEGTSNPNLYWYRQAAGRGLQLLFYSVGIGQISSEVPQNLSASRPQDRQFILSSKKLLLSDSGFYLCAWSQPNQPQHFGDGTRLSIL.

The chain couples TRBV4-2 to TRBJ1-2, with 10 bases aligning to TRBD1. This CDR3 spans 16 amino acids. The germline gives CDR1 LGHNA, CDR2 YNFKEQ. V was pared by 3 bases and J by 4 bases, with 8 bases of the junction left unmatched. The CDR3 region is CASSQGDRGGSYGYTF. The CDR3 nucleotides are TGTGCCAGCAGCCAGGGGGACAGGGGCGGGAGCTATGGCTACACCTTC.